Listed below are T cell receptor beta chains from one sample, sequenced in a study of cytomegalovirus exposure and HLA in healthy donors. Only in-frame clones appear in the TCRdb table, and some are missing; sequencing was by immunoSEQ multiplex PCR. The sample has some 140,000 clones, just under 90% seen once. The source material was PBMCs. These receptors all come from a woman in her thirties in good health and CMV-seropositive. The CDR3 runs from the conserved cysteine through the conserved F or W. The D gene is left open where the match is weak. Clone size is stated in some rows and not others, as once, few, many or a class when expanded.

j_gene: TRBJ2-6; v_gene: TRBV6-1; d_gene: TRBD1; abundance: -; CDR3aa: CASSDQGQGSSGANVLTF; CDR3nt: TGTGCCAGCAGTGATCAAGGACAGGGAAGTAGTGGGGCCAACGTCCTGACTTTC
j_gene: TRBJ1-2; v_gene: TRBV6-5; d_gene: TRBD1; abundance: -; CDR3aa: CASSPLSTGLMSYTF; CDR3nt: TGTGCCAGCAGTCCACTATCGACAGGGCTCATGAGCTACACCTTC
j_gene: TRBJ1-3; v_gene: TRBV9; d_gene: -; abundance: -; CDR3aa: CASSVDGRRTLPGNTIYF; CDR3nt: TGTGCCAGCAGCGTAGACGGGAGAAGGACACTCCCTGGAAACACCATATATTTT
j_gene: TRBJ2-5; v_gene: TRBV12-5; d_gene: TRBD1; abundance: -; CDR3aa: CASGPGQGRVAETQYF; CDR3nt: TGTGCTAGTGGTCCAGGACAGGGGCGAGTTGCGGAGACCCAGTACTTC
j_gene: TRBJ1-2; v_gene: TRBV10-1; d_gene: -; abundance: -; CDR3aa: CASSRDSLYGYTF; CDR3nt: TGCGCCAGCAGCCGTGACAGTCTCTATGGCTACACCTTC
j_gene: TRBJ2-3; v_gene: TRBV28; d_gene: -; abundance: once; CDR3aa: CASTLGDGGDTDTQYF; CDR3nt: TGTGCCAGCACTCTGGGGGATGGGGGCGACACAGATACGCAGTATTTT
j_gene: TRBJ1-1; v_gene: TRBV2; d_gene: -; abundance: -; CDR3aa: CASSDRENTEAFF; CDR3nt: TGTGCCAGCAGTGACAGGGAGAACACTGAAGCTTTCTTT
j_gene: TRBJ2-7; v_gene: TRBV2; d_gene: -; abundance: -; CDR3aa: CASSGRRSYEQYF; CDR3nt: TGTGCCAGCAGTGGACGGAGATCCTACGAGCAGTACTTC
j_gene: TRBJ1-6; v_gene: TRBV7-8; d_gene: -; abundance: -; CDR3aa: CASSLSRGDSPLHF; CDR3nt: TGTGCCAGCAGCTTAAGCAGGGGTGATTCACCCCTCCACTTT
j_gene: TRBJ2-7; v_gene: TRBV5-1; d_gene: TRBD2; abundance: -; CDR3aa: CASSLGLADASYEQYF; CDR3nt: TGCGCCAGCAGCTTGGGACTAGCGGACGCCTCCTACGAGCAGTACTTC
j_gene: TRBJ2-5; v_gene: TRBV4-1; d_gene: TRBD1; abundance: -; CDR3aa: CASSPDRAQETQYF; CDR3nt: TGCGCCAGCAGCCCAGACAGGGCCCAAGAGACCCAGTACTTC
j_gene: TRBJ2-6; v_gene: TRBV2; d_gene: -; abundance: -; CDR3aa: CASSAQSGANVLTF; CDR3nt: TGTGCCAGCAGTGCACAATCTGGGGCCAACGTCCTGACTTTC
j_gene: TRBJ1-5; v_gene: TRBV4-1; d_gene: TRBD1; abundance: -; CDR3aa: CASSQAGTGGQPQHF; CDR3nt: TGCGCCAGCAGCCAAGCAGGGACAGGAGGTCAGCCCCAGCATTTT
j_gene: TRBJ2-1; v_gene: TRBV5-8; d_gene: TRBD1; abundance: -; CDR3aa: CASSLVLTGLDSNEQFF; CDR3nt: TGTGCCAGCAGCTTGGTGTTGACAGGGCTGGATAGCAATGAGCAGTTCTTC
j_gene: TRBJ2-7; v_gene: TRBV7-9; d_gene: -; abundance: -; CDR3aa: CASSLGPIQGYEQYF; CDR3nt: TGTGCCAGCAGCTTAGGACCAATCCAGGGCTACGAGCAGTACTTC
j_gene: TRBJ2-1; v_gene: TRBV6-1; d_gene: TRBD1; abundance: -; CDR3aa: CASRRTGVSYNEQFF; CDR3nt: TGTGCCAGCAGGCGGACAGGGGTCTCCTACAATGAGCAGTTCTTC
j_gene: TRBJ1-6; v_gene: TRBV5-1; d_gene: -; abundance: -; CDR3aa: CASSLAGGEDGIHF; CDR3nt: TGCGCCAGCAGCCTGGCTGGGGGGGAAGATGGAATTCACTTT
j_gene: TRBJ1-2; v_gene: TRBV18; d_gene: TRBD1; abundance: -; CDR3aa: CASSPLSGTDSSGYTF; CDR3nt: TGTGCCAGCTCACCATTGTCCGGGACAGACTCGTCTGGCTACACCTTC
j_gene: TRBJ2-7; v_gene: TRBV5-1; d_gene: TRBD1; abundance: once; CDR3aa: CASSPTGGQGINEQYF; CDR3nt: TGCGCCAGCAGCCCGACAGGGGGACAGGGGATCAACGAGCAGTACTTC
j_gene: TRBJ1-1; v_gene: TRBV27; d_gene: -; abundance: -; CDR3aa: CASSLTGLGGNTEAFF; CDR3nt: TGTGCCAGCAGTTTAACGGGCCTGGGAGGGAACACTGAAGCTTTCTTT
j_gene: TRBJ1-2; v_gene: TRBV20-1; d_gene: -; abundance: -; CDR3aa: CSARDEYGYTF; CDR3nt: TGCAGTGCTAGAGATGAGTACGGCTACACCTTC
j_gene: TRBJ2-5; v_gene: TRBV5-1; d_gene: TRBD1; abundance: -; CDR3aa: CASSYRTGPQETQYF; CDR3nt: TGCGCCAGCAGCTACCGGACAGGGCCCCAAGAGACCCAGTACTTC
j_gene: TRBJ2-2; v_gene: TRBV7-6; d_gene: -; abundance: -; CDR3aa: CASSFMSVYTGELFF; CDR3nt: TGTGCCAGCAGCTTTATGAGTGTGTACACCGGGGAGCTGTTTTTT
j_gene: TRBJ2-7; v_gene: TRBV7-3; d_gene: TRBD2; abundance: -; CDR3aa: CASSPGTSGSDEQYF; CDR3nt: TGTGCCAGCAGCCCAGGGACTAGCGGGAGCGACGAGCAGTACTTC
j_gene: TRBJ2-5; v_gene: TRBV7-7; d_gene: TRBD2; abundance: -; CDR3aa: CASSDTRGASGTQETQYF; CDR3nt: TGTGCCAGCAGCGATACCCGGGGGGCTAGCGGGACCCAAGAGACCCAGTACTTC
j_gene: TRBJ1-5; v_gene: TRBV28; d_gene: -; abundance: -; CDR3aa: CASSRFPPDTNNQPQHF; CDR3nt: TGTGCCAGCAGCCGTTTCCCGCCCGACACCAACAATCAGCCCCAGCATTTT